The table lists the clone carrying this TCR beta chain with many counts. The antigen is unknown. The TCR library protocol attached unique molecular identifiers to the individual cDNA molecules. Each CDR3 protein gets one entry after TCRdb re-called the 5' RACE reads with MiXCR. Found here are tens of thousands of distinct CDR3 sequences, 12% of them singletons; the top ten hold around 7%. The data are from a study of early T cells in non-severe SARS-CoV-2 infection. Study-level findings and limits: Matching with VDJdb favored anti-spike CD8 responses (missing private and CD4 specificities).

The V gene's germline CDR1 is DFQATT and CDR2 SNEGSKA (reference sequence). Trimming stripped 4 bases from V and 3 bases from J, with 13 bases between. The CDR3 has 13 residues. The chain employs TRBV20-1 and TRBJ2-7, with D tentatively TRBD1 (6 bases). The clonotype comes from an adult who was a healthcare worker with PCR-confirmed SARS-CoV-2 infection or an uninfected control (not recorded which). The source material was whole blood. The CDR3 sequence is CSAIEGDLYEQYF. The CDR3 DNA sequence: TGCAGTGCTATAGAGGGGGACCTCTACGAGCAGTACTTC.